Presented here are 5 T cell receptor beta chains from one specimen sequenced in a study of OX40 agonist ivuxolimab in advanced cancers. TCRdb's table, derived via immunoSEQ multiplex PCR, lists solely in-frame clones and lacks some. This sample yields more than 50,000 clones, of which 70% to 90% are seen a single time; roughly 4.5% belongs to the top ten. Sequences were derived from CD4+ or CD8+ T cells sorted from blood, sampled in a trial of the OX40 agonist ivuxolimab. The receptors were gathered from an adult with an advanced solid tumor such as melanoma, head and neck, liver or kidney cancer.

This chain connects TRBV19 to TRBJ1-5; weak D call: TRBD1 (5 bases). The CDR3 is 15 residues long. In germline, CDR1 is LNHDA, CDR2 SQIVND (reference sequence). V shed 7 bases and J shed 5 bases, with 18 bases lying between them. In DNA, the CDR3 is TGTGCCAGTACCCATGAGGTGGGGGGGGATCAGCCCCAGCATTTT. Translating it yields CASTHEVGGDQPQHF.

The chain employs TRBV28 and TRBJ1-2; unclear D gene. This CDR3 is built from 11 residues. V lost 3 bases and J 5 bases, leaving 4 bases between the germline ends. CDR1 and CDR2 (germline): MDHEN, SYDVKM. CDR3 in DNA: TGTGCCAGCAGTTTGCAGTATGGCTACACCTTC. Protein: CASSLQYGYTF.

This chain links TRBV4-3 with TRBJ1-3, with D unresolved. V was trimmed by 0 bases and J by 0 bases, leaving 12 bases between them. Germline-derived CDR1 and CDR2 are LGHNA and YSLEER. CDR3 length: 17 residues. CDR3 DNA sequence: TGCGCCAGCAGCCAAGATCTTGGCCGGAGCTCTGGAAACACCATATATTTT. As protein: CASSQDLGRSSGNTIYF.

The chain joins TRBV19 to TRBJ1-4; D call uncertain. Trimming shortened V by 3 bases and J by 4 bases, and 9 bases separated the two germline ends. Germline CDR1 is LNHDA and CDR2 is SQIVND (reference sequence). There are 14 residues in the CDR3. CDR3 nucleotides: TGTGCCAGTAGTATCTCGGCAGATAATGAAAAACTGTTTTTT. Protein sequence: CASSISADNEKLFF. The full variable domain, in which reference TRBV19 and TRBJ1-4 provide the parts outside the CDR3, is DGGITQSPKYLFRKEGQNVTLSCEQNLNHDAMYWYRQDPGQGLRLIYYSQIVNDFQKGDIAEGYSVSREKKESFPLTVTSAQKNPTAFYLCASSISADNEKLFFGSGTQLSVL.

This chain joins TRBV15 and TRBJ2-7, with 7 bases that match TRBD2. CDR3 length: 14 amino acids. After removal of 4 bases from V and 4 bases from J, the junction contained 7 bases not matched to a gene. Germline loops: CDR1 LNHNV, CDR2 YYDKDF (reference sequence). CDR3 loop: CATSKRDYLYEQYF. The CDR3 bases are TGTGCCACCAGCAAACGGGACTACCTGTACGAGCAGTACTTC.